These 26 T cell receptor beta chains originate from one sample sequenced in a study of blood T cell repertoires in COVID-19 (dated by TCRdb to about 2020). The library was built by means of the immunoSEQ multiplex PCR assay. As stored in TCRdb, this immuneACCESS dataset retains in-frame rearrangements with V and J assigned. A fraction of the clones does not appear; measured against another copy, unresolved V genes explain less than half of the discrepancy, and the remainder lacks a known reason. Recorded for this sample are about 250,000 clones; about 80% of them occurred a single time. The top ten clones comprise 3.6% of the sample. Sequences were obtained from PBMCs or T cells enriched from blood (not recorded which). These receptors all come from a middle-aged woman who had been exposed to COVID-19.

The J gene is TRBJ1-5, the V gene TRBV28; D gene unclear. The length of the CDR3 is 13 residues. The germline CDR1 and CDR2 sequences are MDHEN and SYDVKM. V lost 8 bases, J lost 3 bases, and 11 bases lay in between. CDR3 sequence reads: CASGLLYNQPQHF. The CDR3 DNA sequence: TGTGCCAGCGGGCTCCTATACAATCAGCCCCAGCATTTT.

The chain has TRBV15 and TRBJ1-2; D is unresolved. Germline V gene data show CDR1 as LNHNV and CDR2 as YYDKDF (reference sequence). The CDR3 has 11 residues. The ends were cut back, 4 bases at V and 7 bases at J, with 7 bases in the middle. CDR3 protein: CATSILGGYTF. CDR3 nucleotide sequence: TGTGCCACCAGCATCCTCGGTGGCTACACCTTC.

This clone has just one count. The genes are TRBV29-1 and TRBJ1-2, with 7 bases that match TRBD1. V shed 0 bases and J 6 bases; nucleotides not matched to a gene: 7. From germline, CDR1 is SQVTM and CDR2 ANQGSEA. CDR3 length: 14 amino acids. CDR3 in amino acids: CSVEDPDRVNGYTF. CDR3 bases: TGCAGCGTTGAAGATCCCGACAGGGTGAATGGCTACACCTTC.

The chain links TRBV6-2 or TRBV6-3 to TRBJ2-5; 14 positions match TRBD2. With 2 bases clipped from V and 2 bases from J, the junction kept 4 bases outside the gene matches. Germline loops: CDR1 MNHEY, CDR2 SVGEGT. The CDR3 is 17 residues long. The CDR3 spells CASSYGLAGGYQETQYF. The CDR3 region has the DNA TGTGCCAGCAGTTACGGACTAGCGGGGGGCTATCAAGAGACCCAGTACTTC.

The rearrangement joins TRBV6-5 to TRBJ1-2; 7 bases are a match to TRBD1. Losses at the gene ends were 6 bases for V and 8 bases for J; bases not matched to a gene: 9. The CDR3 length is 13 residues. From germline, CDR1 is MNHEY and CDR2 SVGAGI. For the CDR3, the DNA is TGTGCCAGCAGCCAGGGACAGCGGAGGGGCTACACCTTC. It is translated as CASSQGQRRGYTF.

This clone was observed a single time. This chain uses TRBV18 with TRBJ2-1, with D possibly TRBD1 on 6 matching bases. CDR1 is KGHSH and CDR2 is LQKENI in the germline V gene. Trimming cost V 4 bases and J 1 base, with 14 bases left between them. The CDR3 consists of 16 residues. The CDR3 DNA follows: TGTGCCAGCTCACGGACAGTACAGAGATCCTACAATGAGCAGTTCTTC. Protein: CASSRTVQRSYNEQFF. The variable domain in full, with the rest retrieved from reference TRBV18 and TRBJ2-1, is NAGVMQNPRHLVRRRGQEARLRCSPMKGHSHVYWYRQLPEEGLKFMVYLQKENIIDESGMPKERFSAEFPKEGPSILRIQQVVRGDSAAYFCASSRTVQRSYNEQFFGPGTRLTVL.

The rearrangement joins TRBV5-6 to TRBJ1-2; D not certain. The CDR3 covers 15 residues. The germline gives CDR1 SGHDT, CDR2 YYEEEE. Trimming cost V 2 bases and J 3 bases, with 14 bases left between them. CDR3: CASSLGERAHYGYTF. CDR3 nucleotide sequence: TGTGCCAGCAGCTTAGGAGAAAGAGCCCACTATGGCTACACCTTC.

This clone was observed a single time. This chain links TRBV28 with TRBJ2-7; D is perhaps TRBD2 (6 bases). V was trimmed by 4 bases and J by 6 bases, leaving 13 bases between them. Germline CDR1 is MDHEN and CDR2 is SYDVKM. The length of the CDR3 is 13 residues. CDR3 residues: CASSSGDGREQYF. For the CDR3, the DNA is TGTGCCAGCAGTTCGGGGGATGGGCGCGAGCAGTACTTC. The variable domain in full, with the rest retrieved from reference TRBV28 and TRBJ2-7, is DVKVTQSSRYLVKRTGEKVFLECVQDMDHENMFWYRQDPGLGLRLIYFSYDVKMKEKGDIPEGYSVSREKKERFSLILESASTNQTSMYLCASSSGDGREQYFGPGTRLTVT.

The V gene is TRBV28, the J gene TRBJ2-1; perhaps TRBD2 as D (6 bases). The CDR3 is made up of 16 amino acids. The V and J ends lost 6 bases and 7 bases respectively, with 22 bases between them. Germline CDR1 MDHEN, CDR2 SYDVKM. In nucleotides, the CDR3 is TGTGCCAGCAGAGCGGGCAGGCGGCCGGAGGGGAATGAGCAGTTCTTC. Its translation is CASRAGRRPEGNEQFF.

The genes are TRBV19 and TRBJ1-5; 9 nucleotides match TRBD1. Trimming took 4 bases from V and 6 from J; bases not matched to a gene: 13. The CDR3 is made up of 17 amino acids. Per germline, CDR1 LNHDA and CDR2 SQIVND (reference sequence). In nucleotides, the CDR3 is TGTGCCAGTAGTACCCTCATGGGACAGGGCGGTGGTCAGCCCCAGCATTTT. It encodes CASSTLMGQGGGQPQHF. The variable domain in full, completed from reference TRBV19 and TRBJ1-5, reads DGGITQSPKYLFRKEGQNVTLSCEQNLNHDAMYWYRQDPGQGLRLIYYSQIVNDFQKGDIAEGYSVSREKKESFPLTVTSAQKNPTAFYLCASSTLMGQGGGQPQHFGDGTRLSIL.

This clone was observed once. This rearrangement joins TRBV5-4 to TRBJ1-2; D perhaps matches TRBD1 (6 bases). CDR3 size: 13 residues. V gave up 2 bases and J gave up 4 bases, with 9 bases separating them. Looked up from germline, CDR1 is SGHNT and CDR2 is YYREEE (reference sequence). The CDR3 DNA reads as TGTGCCAGCAGCTTAATACAGGGCTATGGCTACACCTTC. The encoded protein is CASSLIQGYGYTF.

The chain is built from TRBV2 and TRBJ1-4, with D uncertain. The CDR3 loop spans 14 amino acids. The V end was cut by 6 bases, the J end by 1 base, with 9 bases between. The germline CDR1 and CDR2 sequences are SNHLY and FYNNEI. CDR3 nucleotides: TGTGCCAGCAGCCACAGCCGAACTAATGAAAAACTGTTTTTT. It translates to CASSHSRTNEKLFF. Variable domain in full (rest from reference TRBV2 and TRBJ1-4): EPEVTQTPSHQVTQMGQEVILRCVPISNHLYFYWYRQILGQKVEFLVSFYNNEISEKSEIFDDQFSVERPDGSNFTLKIRSTKLEDSAMYFCASSHSRTNEKLFFGSGTQLSVL.

V and J are TRBV2 and TRBJ2-7; 9 bases line up with TRBD1. In germline, CDR1 is SNHLY, CDR2 FYNNEI. The CDR3 totals 13 residues. Trimming removed 10 bases from V and 2 bases from J; junction bases left unmatched: 6. The CDR3 nucleotides read TGTGCCACCGCCGGGACAGGGACCTACGAGCAGTACTTC. It codes for CATAGTGTYEQYF.

This clone has only one observation. V gene TRBV7-3 combines with J gene TRBJ2-5; 9 nucleotides align to TRBD2. Germline CDR1 is SGHTA and CDR2 is FQGTGA. The CDR3 is made up of 15 amino acids. The ends lost 2 bases at V and 5 bases at J; junction bases unmatched: 6. CDR3 protein: CASSLERGARETQYF. CDR3 bases: TGTGCCAGCAGCTTAGAGCGGGGGGCAAGGGAGACCCAGTACTTC.

The chain recombines TRBV19 with TRBJ1-2; D gene unclear. The germline V gene encodes CDR1 LNHDA and CDR2 SQIVND (reference sequence). CDR3 size: 14 residues. V was trimmed by 3 bases and J by 4 bases, leaving 12 bases between them. CDR3 in DNA: TGTGCCAGTAGTATGTGGGGAGGGCCCTATGGCTACACCTTC. This codes for CASSMWGGPYGYTF.

This sequence joins TRBV28 and TRBJ1-4; D is uncertain. Between the trimmed V and J ends, which lost 5 bases and 0 bases, there was a span of 13 bases. The CDR3 sequence is 16 residues long. Germline V gene data show CDR1 as MDHEN and CDR2 as SYDVKM. DNA of the CDR3: TGTGCCAGCAGTAGCCCCGGGGATTCAACTAATGAAAAACTGTTTTTT. Protein product: CASSSPGDSTNEKLFF. Complete variable domain (other parts from reference TRBV28 and TRBJ1-4): DVKVTQSSRYLVKRTGEKVFLECVQDMDHENMFWYRQDPGLGLRLIYFSYDVKMKEKGDIPEGYSVSREKKERFSLILESASTNQTSMYLCASSSPGDSTNEKLFFGSGTQLSVL.

Concerning this clone: This specimen includes other DNA sequences encoding the same CDR3. The CDR3 spells CASSLSGTGAGYGYTF. CDR3 DNA: TGTGCCAGCAGTTTATCCGGGACAGGGGCGGGGTATGGCTACACCTTC. V usage is TRBV27 and J usage is TRBJ1-2, with 10 bases aligning to TRBD1. The J segment lost 5 bases and the V segment lost 0 bases, leaving 6 bases of the junction unmatched. The CDR3 runs 16 residues. The germline V gene has CDR1 MNHEY and CDR2 SMNVEV (reference sequence).

CDR3 nucleotides: TGCGCCAGCAGCAGACTAGTCCAAGAGACCCAGTACTTC. This sequence encodes CASSRLVQETQYF. The chain links TRBV5-1 to TRBJ2-5; a weak D match, TRBD2 (6 bases). This CDR3 has 13 residues. V lost 4 bases and J 1 base, leaving 8 bases between the germline ends. Germline CDR1 and CDR2: SGHRS and YFSETQ.

This sequence joins TRBV6-4 and TRBJ1-1, with TRBD1 identical over 11 bases. CDR1 MRHNA and CDR2 SNTAGT come from the germline V gene. This CDR3 has 15 residues. The V gene end was trimmed by 7 bases and the J gene end by 5 bases; junction bases not matched to a gene: 9. The chain's CDR3 is CASTRKGTGGTEAFF. The CDR3 DNA sequence: TGTGCCAGCACTCGAAAGGGGACAGGGGGAACTGAAGCTTTCTTT.

V and J are TRBV18 and TRBJ1-5, with D possibly TRBD1 on 5 matching bases. CDR1 and CDR2 from the germline V gene are KGHSH and LQKENI. The CDR3 covers 16 residues. Trimming cost V 0 bases and J 4 bases, with 13 bases left between them. CDR3 sequence: CASSPPGSGFNQPQHF. CDR3 DNA sequence: TGTGCCAGCTCACCACCCGGCTCAGGGTTTAATCAGCCCCAGCATTTT.

The chain carries TRBV3-1 (or the pseudogene TRBV3-2) and TRBJ2-2; 8 positions match TRBD1. J was trimmed by 2 bases and V by 7 bases; bases with no gene match: 6. Germline V gene data show CDR1 as LGHDT and CDR2 as YNNKEL (reference sequence). The CDR3 runs to 15 residues. The CDR3 protein is CASTVGQANTGELFF. DNA of the CDR3: TGTGCCAGCACCGTGGGACAGGCCAACACCGGGGAGCTGTTTTTT.

This sequence joins TRBV5-8 and TRBJ2-7; D not resolved. Germline V gives CDR1 SGHTS, CDR2 YDEGEE. CDR3 length: 15 amino acids. Trimming pared 1 base from V and 5 bases from J, leaving 16 bases between. Here the CDR3 DNA reads TGTGCCAGCAGCTTGAAGGCGGCTCCCCTCAACGAGCAGTACTTC. This sequence encodes CASSLKAAPLNEQYF.

The V gene is TRBV15, the J gene TRBJ2-3; 9 nucleotides line up with TRBD2. Per germline, CDR1 LNHNV and CDR2 YYDKDF (reference sequence). The V segment lost 8 bases and the J segment 4 bases; nucleotides outside the gene matches: 4. The CDR3 loop spans 13 amino acids. The CDR3 nucleotides are TGTGCCACCTGCCTAGCGGGGTCAGATACGCAGTATTTT. It specifies CATCLAGSDTQYF.

J is TRBJ2-7 and V is TRBV5-1; 7 nucleotides line up with TRBD2. Germline V gene sequence: CDR1 SGHRS, CDR2 YFSETQ. J was trimmed by 5 bases and V by 2 bases; bases with no gene match: 4. This CDR3 is 13 amino acids long. CDR3 bases: TGCGCCAGCAGCTTCGGGGGGTCCGACGAGCAGTACTTC. Translated, it gives CASSFGGSDEQYF.

This chain links TRBV29-1 with TRBJ1-3, with D tentatively TRBD1 (5 bases). Germline values: CDR1 SQVTM, CDR2 ANQGSEA. This CDR3 contains 15 residues. V was clipped by 7 bases and J by 0 bases, with 16 bases between them. In nucleotides, the CDR3 is TGCAGCGCATCAAAGCAAGGGGACTCTGGAAACACCATATATTTT. It encodes CSASKQGDSGNTIYF. Drawing the rest from reference TRBV29-1 and TRBJ1-3, the complete variable domain is SAVISQKPSRDICQRGTSLTIQCQVDSQVTMMFWYRQQPGQSLTLIATANQGSEATYESGFVIDKFPISRPNLTFSTLTVSNMSPEDSSIYLCSASKQGDSGNTIYFGEGSWLTVV.

The chain uses TRBV27 and TRBJ2-3, with 7 bases matching TRBD2. The germline CDR1 and CDR2 sequences are MNHEY and SMNVEV (reference sequence). The CDR3 consists of 15 residues. Trimming took 3 bases from V and 4 from J; bases not matched to a gene: 7. CDR3 protein: CASSLGGGGPDTQYF. CDR3 sequence (DNA): TGTGCCAGCAGTTTGGGTGGGGGGGGACCAGATACGCAGTATTTT.